This entry concerns a single TCR beta chain. Germline V gene data show CDR1 as SGHRS and CDR2 as YFSETQ. The V end was cut by 7 bases, the J end by 6 bases, with 14 bases between. The CDR3 is 12 amino acids. This entry comes from a study of identifying expanded T cells in peripheral blood. Sequenced by immunoSEQ multiplex PCR; TCRdb stores in-frame clones only, minus some. The sample lists around 57,000 clones, 87% seen once, with around 4.7% in the top ten. Sequences were obtained from blood. This sequence joins TRBV5-1 and TRBJ2-7; weak D call: TRBD1 (6 bases). This clonotype was sampled from a person aged 18 to 75 in good health. The CDR3 sequence: CASRDTWGEQYF. CDR3 DNA sequence: TGCGCCAGCCGGGACACGTGGGGCGAGCAGTACTTC.